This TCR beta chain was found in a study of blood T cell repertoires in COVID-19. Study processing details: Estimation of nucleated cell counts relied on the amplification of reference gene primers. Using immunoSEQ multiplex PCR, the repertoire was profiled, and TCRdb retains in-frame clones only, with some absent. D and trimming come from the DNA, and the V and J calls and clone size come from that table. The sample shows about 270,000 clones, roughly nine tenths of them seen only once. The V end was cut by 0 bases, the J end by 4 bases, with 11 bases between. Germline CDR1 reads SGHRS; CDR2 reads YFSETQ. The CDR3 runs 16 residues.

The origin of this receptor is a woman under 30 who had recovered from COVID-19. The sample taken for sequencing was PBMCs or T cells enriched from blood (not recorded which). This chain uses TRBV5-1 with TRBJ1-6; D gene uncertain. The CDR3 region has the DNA TGCGCCAGCAGCTTGGAGCAGGCCCTTTATAATTCACCCCTCCACTTT. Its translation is CASSLEQALYNSPLHF. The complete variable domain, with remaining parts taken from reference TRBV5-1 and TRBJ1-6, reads KAGVTQTPRYLIKTRGQQVTLSCSPISGHRSVSWYQQTPGQGLQFLFEYFSETQRNKGNFPGRFSGRQFSNSRSEMNVSTLELGDSALYLCASSLEQALYNSPLHFGNGTRLTVT.